This entry lists 11 T cell receptor beta chains sequenced from one sample in a study of blood T cells in healthy people across ages (dated by TCRdb to between 2014 and 2017). Library generation was performed with 5' RACE. The listed sequencing device is Illumina HiSeq 2500. The second PCR ran for roughly 7 to 12 cycles and used a J-beta primer mix along with a sample-barcoded 5' primer. TCRdb itself trimmed the public reads at Q25 with fastp, ran MiXCR and retained productive beta chains. Each record represents a unique CDR3 protein, reported with the most common genes and DNA among its rows. The sample table holds 630,000 or so distinct CDR3 sequences, of which approximately 30% were seen once. Of the sample, roughly 14% falls within the top ten clones. Sequences were obtained from blood. The receptor set was obtained from a woman older than 75 in good health.

This clonotype was observed many times. The chain couples TRBV6-1 to TRBJ2-7; D gene uncertain. The CDR3 sequence is 13 residues long. Germline values: CDR1 MNHNS, CDR2 SASEGT. Trimming left V 8 bases short and J 3 bases short, with 14 bases between. CDR3 nucleotide sequence: TGTGCCAGCGGAGAGGCACAAGTCTACGAGCAGTACTTC. Amino acids: CASGEAQVYEQYF.

V usage is TRBV5-1 and J usage is TRBJ2-1; 10 bases are a match to TRBD2. The J call may be wrong; the DNA end is better matched by TRBJ2-7. The germline gives CDR1 SGHRS, CDR2 YFSETQ. The CDR3 has 16 amino acids. The CDR3 spells CASSVLSGGNYNEQYF. The CDR3, as DNA: TGCGCCAGCAGCGTTCTTAGCGGGGGGAACTACAATGAGCAGTACTTC.

V is TRBV2 and J is TRBJ2-1; 11 bases are shared with TRBD2. CDR1 is SNHLY and CDR2 is FYNNEI in the germline V gene. The CDR3 is 13 residues long. Trimming cost V 9 bases and J 6 bases; bases outside gene matches: 4. In DNA form, the CDR3 reads TGTGCCAGTCGACTAGCGGGGACCAATGAGCAGTTCTTC. Translation gives CASRLAGTNEQFF.

The chain couples TRBV2 to TRBJ2-2; a weak D match, TRBD2 (6 bases). The CDR3 is 13 residues long. V was shortened by 8 bases and J by 5 bases, with 12 bases between the two germline ends. The germline CDR1 and CDR2 sequences are SNHLY and FYNNEI. Written as DNA, the CDR3 is TGTGCCAGCTTGAGGGGAGGTACCGGGGAGCTGTTTTTT. Its translation: CASLRGGTGELFF.

This chain links TRBV2 with TRBJ1-2; unclear D gene. Trimming shortened V by 4 bases and J by 8 bases, and 8 bases separated the two germline ends. The V gene's germline CDR1 is SNHLY and CDR2 FYNNEI. CDR3 length: 11 residues. CDR3 bases: TGTGCCAGCAGTGGGGCGGGAGGCTACACCTTC. It yields the protein CASSGAGGYTF.

In DNA form, the CDR3 reads TGCGCCAGCAGCTTGGGACTAGCGGAATACGAGCAGTACTTC. Encoded protein: CASSLGLAEYEQYF. This sequence joins TRBV5-1 and TRBJ2-7, with 9 positions matching TRBD2. Losses at the gene ends were 0 bases for V and 4 bases for J; bases not matched to a gene: 2. In germline, CDR1 is SGHRS, CDR2 YFSETQ. This CDR3 is built from 14 residues.

This clonotype appeared a few times. The gene calls are TRBV5-6 and TRBJ2-1; TRBD1 matches at 7 bases. In germline, CDR1 is SGHDT, CDR2 YYEEEE. J gave up 13 bases and V 4 bases, and 11 bases lay outside the gene matches. This CDR3 region has 13 residues. CDR3 coding DNA: TGTGCCAGCAGCAGGACAGGTTTAGAGACCCAGTTCTTC. Amino acids: CASSRTGLETQFF.

In the case of this clonotype: Just one base apart from a much larger clone, this may be a read error. The V gene is TRBV12-3 or TRBV12-4, the J gene TRBJ2-5; the D call may be TRBD1 or TRBD2 (5 bases each). The CDR3 runs to 11 residues. The V and J ends lost 6 bases and 11 bases respectively, with 13 bases between them. The CDR3 nucleotides are TGTGCCAGCAGGTTCATGGGGGAGCAGTACTTC. Amino acid sequence: CASRFMGEQYF.

The chain joins TRBV24-1 to TRBJ2-5; 8 bases match TRBD1. The CDR3 spans 16 residues. Germline V gives CDR1 KGHDR, CDR2 SFDVKD. The trim removed 4 bases at V and 5 bases at J, leaving 11 bases unmatched. The DNA for the CDR3 is TGTGCCACCAGTGAGAGTTGGACAGGGATGGGGGAGACCCAGTACTTC. This encodes CATSESWTGMGETQYF.

This clonotype was observed at least ten times. J is TRBJ2-1 and V is TRBV20-1; D is perhaps TRBD2 (7 bases). The CDR3 contains 15 residues. The V end was cut by 0 bases, the J end by 4 bases, with 13 bases between. CDR1 is DFQATT and CDR2 is SNEGSKA in the germline V gene (reference sequence). CDR3 amino acids: CSARDKGGWYNEQFF. The CDR3 coding sequence is TGCAGTGCTAGAGATAAGGGGGGGTGGTACAATGAGCAGTTCTTC.

This clonotype was observed many times. The chain joins TRBV20-1 to TRBJ2-1; 8 bases align to TRBD2. Losses at the gene ends were 8 bases for V and 10 bases for J; bases not matched to a gene: 13. The CDR3 totals 13 residues. Per germline, CDR1 DFQATT and CDR2 SNEGSKA (reference sequence). CDR3 in DNA: TGCAGTCCCGTCGCCGGGGGGGCGGGAGAGCAGTTCTTC. Encoded protein: CSPVAGGAGEQFF.